These 13 T cell receptor beta chains originate from one sample sequenced in a study of post-analysis software for immune sequencing data (dated by TCRdb to between 2015 and 2017). The antigens these receptors bind are not known. The research as a whole found: Significantly higher frequencies in patients than in controls were found for roughly 5 TRBV segments, including TRBV5-6, TRBV5-1 and TRBV20-1.

The library was built by means of PCR. The listed sequencing device is Illumina HiSeq 2500. Unique molecular identifiers were incorporated into TCR beta cDNA libraries to reduce PCR and sequencing biases. TCRdb reanalyzed the raw reads on its own, using fastp at Q25 for trimming and MiXCR for clone calling, and kept in-frame beta chains. Each entry merges the rows of one CDR3 protein and shows their most common DNA and genes. This sample has about 460,000 distinct CDR3 sequences in its table, and under 55% of those were observed once. Of the sample, 9% to 13% is held by the ten largest clones. The sequenced material came from blood. The receptors were gathered from a girl aged 10-17 years with multiple sclerosis.

The chain links TRBV6-2 or TRBV6-3 to TRBJ1-2; tentatively, D is TRBD1 (5 bases). Per the germline V gene, CDR1 is MNHEY and CDR2 is SVGEGT. Trimming took off 8 bases at V and 4 bases at J, with 20 bases between the two ends. CDR3 length: 15 amino acids. The CDR3 DNA reads TGTGCCAGCCGGCCAGACGGATGGGGCGTCTATGGCTACACCTTC. Translated, it gives CASRPDGWGVYGYTF.

The chain employs TRBV12-3 or TRBV12-4 and TRBJ2-5; 9 bases align to TRBD1. The junction had 4 bases not matched to a gene; V was cut back by 2 bases and J by 3 bases. The CDR3 loop spans 15 amino acids. CDR3 bases: TGTGCCAGCAGTTTATATGGGGACAGGGAAGAGACCCAGTACTTC. It specifies CASSLYGDREETQYF.

V usage is TRBV5-6 and J usage is TRBJ2-3, with TRBD2 matching over 9 bases. There are 15 residues in the CDR3. After removal of 4 bases from V and 4 bases from J, the junction contained 7 bases not matched to a gene. Germline CDR1 is SGHDT and CDR2 is YYEEEE. CDR3 in DNA: TGTGCCAGCAGCCCTGTGACTAGCGGAGCAGATACGCAGTATTTT. It codes for CASSPVTSGADTQYF.

This clonotype has only a few counts. The chain employs TRBV4-1 and TRBJ2-5; D not resolved. Per germline, CDR1 MGHRA and CDR2 YSYEKL. Trimming removed 2 bases from V and 2 bases from J, with 9 bases in between. The CDR3 has 14 residues. The DNA for the CDR3 is TGCGCCAGCAGCCAATTGTCGCGGCAAGAGACCCAGTACTTC. As protein: CASSQLSRQETQYF.

DNA for the CDR3: TGTGCCAGCAGTTCTCTGGGGCAGTTAGCCAAAAACATTCAGTACTTC. It encodes CASSSLGQLAKNIQYF. The J gene is TRBJ2-4, the V gene TRBV6-5, with TRBD1 as a possible D gene (5 bases). The germline CDR1 and CDR2 sequences are MNHEY and SVGAGI. V was cut by 4 bases and J by 0 bases, with 13 bases left in between. The CDR3 contains 16 residues.

This clonotype was counted only a few times. V usage is TRBV6-1 and J usage is TRBJ2-7, with a possible D match to TRBD2 (6 bases). The DNA matches TRBJ2-5 better at its end, which makes the J call doubtful. Germline lookup yields CDR1 MNHNS and CDR2 SASEGT. The CDR3 extends over 15 amino acids. The CDR3 bases are TGTGCCAGCACCCCATGGGACTTATCGGGGGAGACCCAGTACTTC. Protein sequence: CASTPWDLSGETQYF.

With respect to this clonotype: The germline gene is not matched at one end of the junction; a read error may be the cause. This rearrangement joins TRBV5-6 to TRBJ2-1, with a weak D call TRBD2 (6 bases). The CDR3 spans 13 residues. The germline V gene encodes CDR1 SGHDT and CDR2 YYEEEE. Here the CDR3 DNA reads TGTGCCAGCAGCGCGGGACTCGACAATGGGCAGTTCTTC. It specifies CASSAGLDNGQFF.

Here the CDR3 DNA reads TGTGCCAGCAGCGGGGGGGGGACAGGGAGTAATGAGCAGTTCTTC. Encoded protein: CASSGGGTGSNEQFF. The chain combines TRBV7-9 with TRBJ2-1, with 9 bases aligning to TRBD1. CDR1 and CDR2 (germline): SEHNR, FQNEAQ (reference sequence). This CDR3 has 15 amino acids. Germline trimming cut 5 bases from V and 7 bases from J; bases unmatched to any gene: 9.

The chain combines TRBV2 with TRBJ2-7; weak D call: TRBD1 (5 bases). The CDR3 contains 14 residues. Germline V CDR1 and CDR2: SNHLY, FYNNEI. The ends were cut back, 7 bases at V and 0 bases at J, with 13 bases in the middle. The CDR3 DNA is TGTGCCAGCAACCAAGGGGTCCGCTCCTACGAGCAGTACTTC. Translation: CASNQGVRSYEQYF.

This clonotype has a handful of counts. V usage is TRBV12-3 or TRBV12-4 and J usage is TRBJ2-4; D remains ambiguous. Trimming shortened V by 5 bases and J by 0 bases, and 14 bases separated the two germline ends. The length of the CDR3 is 16 residues. The CDR3 here is CASSHLTPLAKNIQYF. CDR3 coding DNA: TGTGCCAGCAGTCATCTCACCCCTTTAGCCAAAAACATTCAGTACTTC.

V usage is TRBV27 and J usage is TRBJ2-3; the match to TRBD2 covers 12 bases. V was pared by 6 bases and J by 3 bases, with 7 bases of the junction left unmatched. CDR1 is MNHEY, CDR2 SMNVEV, per germline (reference sequence). CDR3 length equals 16 residues. The CDR3 DNA sequence: TGTGCCAGCAGCTCACTAGCGGGAGGCGGTACAGATACGCAGTATTTT. This encodes CASSSLAGGGTDTQYF.

The chain is built from TRBV29-1 and TRBJ2-1, with 7 bases lining up with TRBD1. J gave up 12 bases and V 2 bases, and 4 bases lay outside the gene matches. Germline V gene sequence: CDR1 SQVTM, CDR2 ANQGSEA. The length of the CDR3 is 11 residues. The CDR3 loop is CSVEKGARQFF. The DNA of the CDR3 is TGCAGCGTTGAAAAGGGGGCCCGGCAGTTCTTC.

The chain has TRBV6-5 and TRBJ1-1, with 9 bases aligning to TRBD1. Germline values: CDR1 MNHEY, CDR2 SVGAGI. The V segment lost 5 bases and the J segment 0 bases; nucleotides outside the gene matches: 4. The CDR3 consists of 15 residues. This chain's CDR3 is CASSPGTGLNTEAFF. CDR3 in DNA: TGTGCCAGCAGTCCCGGGACAGGGTTGAACACTGAAGCTTTCTTT.